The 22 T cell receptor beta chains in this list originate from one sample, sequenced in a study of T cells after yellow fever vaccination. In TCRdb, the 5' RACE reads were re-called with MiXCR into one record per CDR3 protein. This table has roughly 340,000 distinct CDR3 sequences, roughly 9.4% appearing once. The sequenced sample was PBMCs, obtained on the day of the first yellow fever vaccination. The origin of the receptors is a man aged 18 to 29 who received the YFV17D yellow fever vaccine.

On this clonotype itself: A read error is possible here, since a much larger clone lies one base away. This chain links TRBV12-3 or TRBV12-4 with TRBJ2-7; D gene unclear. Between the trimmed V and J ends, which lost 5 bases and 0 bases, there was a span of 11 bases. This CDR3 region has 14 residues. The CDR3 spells CASSIGPASYEQYV. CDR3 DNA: TGTGCCAGCAGTATAGGACCGGCCTCCTACGAGCAGTACGTC.

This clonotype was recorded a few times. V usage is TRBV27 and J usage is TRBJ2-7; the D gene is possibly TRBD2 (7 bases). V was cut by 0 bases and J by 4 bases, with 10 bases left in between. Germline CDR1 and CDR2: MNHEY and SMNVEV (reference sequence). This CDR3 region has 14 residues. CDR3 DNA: TGTGCCAGCAGTTTATCGGGGGGGCTTTACGAGCAGTACTTC. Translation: CASSLSGGLYEQYF.

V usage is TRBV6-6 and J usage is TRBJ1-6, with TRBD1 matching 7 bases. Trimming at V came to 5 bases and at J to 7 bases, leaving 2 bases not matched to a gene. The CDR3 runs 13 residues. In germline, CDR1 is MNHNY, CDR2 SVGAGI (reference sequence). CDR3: CASSTGANSPLHF. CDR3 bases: TGTGCCAGCAGTACAGGGGCGAATTCACCCCTCCACTTT.

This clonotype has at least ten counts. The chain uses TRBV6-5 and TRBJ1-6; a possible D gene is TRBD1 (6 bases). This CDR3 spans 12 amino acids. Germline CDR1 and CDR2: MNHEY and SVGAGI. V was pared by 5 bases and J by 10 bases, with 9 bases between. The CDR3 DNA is TGTGCCAGCAGTACGGGGGGCTCACCCCTCCACTTT. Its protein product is CASSTGGSPLHF.

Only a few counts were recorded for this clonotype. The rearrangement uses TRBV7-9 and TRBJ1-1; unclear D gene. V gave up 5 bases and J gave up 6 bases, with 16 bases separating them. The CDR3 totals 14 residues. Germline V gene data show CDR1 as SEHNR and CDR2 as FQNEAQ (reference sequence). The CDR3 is CASSLGGGEPEAFF. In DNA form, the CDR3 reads TGTGCCAGCAGCCTAGGCGGCGGGGAGCCTGAAGCTTTCTTT.

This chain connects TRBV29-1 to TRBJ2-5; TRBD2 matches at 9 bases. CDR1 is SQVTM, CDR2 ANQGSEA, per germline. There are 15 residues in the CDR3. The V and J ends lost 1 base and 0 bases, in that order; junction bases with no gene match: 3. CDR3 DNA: TGCAGCGTTGAAGGTGCGGGGGGGTACCAAGAGACCCAGTACTTC. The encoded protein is CSVEGAGGYQETQYF.

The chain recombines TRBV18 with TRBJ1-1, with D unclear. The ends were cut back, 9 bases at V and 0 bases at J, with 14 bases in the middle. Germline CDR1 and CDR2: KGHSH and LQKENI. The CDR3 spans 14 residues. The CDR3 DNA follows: TGTGCCAGTCGGGAAGGGTTGGTGAACACTGAAGCTTTCTTT. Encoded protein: CASREGLVNTEAFF.

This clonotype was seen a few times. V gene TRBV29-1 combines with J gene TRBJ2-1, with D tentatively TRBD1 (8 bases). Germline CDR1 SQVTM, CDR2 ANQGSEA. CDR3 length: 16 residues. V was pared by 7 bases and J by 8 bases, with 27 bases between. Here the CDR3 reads CSAGPGQGAGVHEQFF. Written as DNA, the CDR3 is TGCAGCGCCGGACCCGGACAGGGCGCGGGGGTCCATGAGCAGTTCTTC.

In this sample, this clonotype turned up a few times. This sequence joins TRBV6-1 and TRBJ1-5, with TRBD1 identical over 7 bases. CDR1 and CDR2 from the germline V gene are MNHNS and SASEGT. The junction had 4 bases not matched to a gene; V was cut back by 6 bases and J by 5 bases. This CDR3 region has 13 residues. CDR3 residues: CASRQGPYQPQHF. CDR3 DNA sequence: TGTGCCAGCAGACAGGGGCCTTATCAGCCCCAGCATTTT.

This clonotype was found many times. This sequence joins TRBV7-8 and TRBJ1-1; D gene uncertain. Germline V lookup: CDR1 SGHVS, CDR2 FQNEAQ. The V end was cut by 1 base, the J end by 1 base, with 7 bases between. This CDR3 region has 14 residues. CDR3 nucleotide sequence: TGTGCCAGCAGCTTAGGGGCAGGGAACACTGAAGCTTTCTTT. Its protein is CASSLGAGNTEAFF.

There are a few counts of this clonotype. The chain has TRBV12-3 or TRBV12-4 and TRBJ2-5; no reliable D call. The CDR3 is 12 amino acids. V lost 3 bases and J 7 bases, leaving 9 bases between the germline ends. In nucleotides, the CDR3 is TGTGCCAGCAGTTTTACAACGGGGACCCAGTACTTC. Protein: CASSFTTGTQYF.

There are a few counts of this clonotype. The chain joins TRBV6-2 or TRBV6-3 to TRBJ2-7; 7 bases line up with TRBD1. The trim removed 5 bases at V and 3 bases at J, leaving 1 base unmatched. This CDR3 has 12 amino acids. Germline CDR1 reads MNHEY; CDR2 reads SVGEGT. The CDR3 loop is CASSTGDYEQYV. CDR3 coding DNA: TGTGCCAGCAGTACAGGGGACTACGAGCAGTACGTC.

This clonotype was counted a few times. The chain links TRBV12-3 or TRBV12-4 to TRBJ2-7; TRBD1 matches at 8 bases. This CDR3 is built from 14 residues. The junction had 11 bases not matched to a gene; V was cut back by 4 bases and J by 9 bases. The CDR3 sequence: CASSSGQGVSAQYV. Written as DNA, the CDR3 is TGTGCCAGCAGTTCCGGACAGGGTGTTTCCGCGCAGTACGTC.

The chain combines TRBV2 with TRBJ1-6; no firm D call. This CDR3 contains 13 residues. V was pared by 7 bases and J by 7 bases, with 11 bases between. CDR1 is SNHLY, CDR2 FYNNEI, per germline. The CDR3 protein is CASTGTANSPLHF. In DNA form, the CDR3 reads TGTGCCAGCACGGGAACAGCCAATTCACCCCTCCACTTT. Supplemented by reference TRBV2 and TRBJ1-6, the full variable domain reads EPEVTQTPSHQVTQMGQEVILRCVPISNHLYFYWYRQILGQKVEFLVSFYNNEISEKSEIFDDQFSVERPDGSNFTLKIRSTKLEDSAMYFCASTGTANSPLHFGNGTRLTVT.

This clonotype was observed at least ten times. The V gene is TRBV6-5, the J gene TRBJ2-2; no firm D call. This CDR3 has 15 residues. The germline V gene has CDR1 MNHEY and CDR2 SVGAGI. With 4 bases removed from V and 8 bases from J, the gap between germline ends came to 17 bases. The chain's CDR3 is CASSFYGFIEGELFF. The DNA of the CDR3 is TGTGCCAGCAGTTTCTACGGGTTCATCGAGGGGGAGCTGTTTTTT.

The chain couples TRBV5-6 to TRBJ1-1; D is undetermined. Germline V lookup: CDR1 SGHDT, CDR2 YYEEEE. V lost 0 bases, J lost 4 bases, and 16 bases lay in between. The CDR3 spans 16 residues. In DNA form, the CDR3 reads TGTGCCAGCAGCTTGGCTCCAGTGGAGGTGTTCACTGAAGCTTTCTTT. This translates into CASSLAPVEVFTEAFF.

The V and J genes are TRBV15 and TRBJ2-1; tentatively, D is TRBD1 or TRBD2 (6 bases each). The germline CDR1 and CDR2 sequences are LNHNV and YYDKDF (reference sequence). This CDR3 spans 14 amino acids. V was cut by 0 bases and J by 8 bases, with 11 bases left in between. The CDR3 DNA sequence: TGTGCCACCAGCAGAGATCTGGGGGGCGATGAGCAGTTCTTC. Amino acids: CATSRDLGGDEQFF.

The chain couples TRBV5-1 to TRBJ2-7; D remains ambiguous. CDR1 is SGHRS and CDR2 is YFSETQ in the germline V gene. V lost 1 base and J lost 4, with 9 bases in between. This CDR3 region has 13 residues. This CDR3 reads CASSLQSWYEQYF. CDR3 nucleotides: TGCGCCAGCAGCTTGCAATCATGGTACGAGCAGTACTTC.

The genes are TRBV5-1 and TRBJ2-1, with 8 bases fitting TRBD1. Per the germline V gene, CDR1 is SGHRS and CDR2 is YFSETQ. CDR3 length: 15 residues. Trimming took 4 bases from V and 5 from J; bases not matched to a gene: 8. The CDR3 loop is CASSPGTGKNNEQFF. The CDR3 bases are TGCGCCAGCAGCCCCGGGACAGGAAAGAACAATGAGCAGTTCTTC.

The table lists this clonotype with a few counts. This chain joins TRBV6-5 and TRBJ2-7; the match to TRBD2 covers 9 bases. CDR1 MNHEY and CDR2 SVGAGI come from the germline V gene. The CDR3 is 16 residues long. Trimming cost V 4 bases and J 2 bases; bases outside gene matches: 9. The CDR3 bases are TGTGCCAGCAGTTCCAGGGGTAGCGGGGGTCCCTACGAGCAGTACTTC. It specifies CASSSRGSGGPYEQYF.

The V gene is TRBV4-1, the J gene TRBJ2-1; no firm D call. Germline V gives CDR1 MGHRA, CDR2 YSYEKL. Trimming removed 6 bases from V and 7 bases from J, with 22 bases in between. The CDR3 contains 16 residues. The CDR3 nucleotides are TGCGCCAGCAGAGCCCGGACCACAAGCTCCGGGAATGAGCAGTTCTTC. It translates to CASRARTTSSGNEQFF.

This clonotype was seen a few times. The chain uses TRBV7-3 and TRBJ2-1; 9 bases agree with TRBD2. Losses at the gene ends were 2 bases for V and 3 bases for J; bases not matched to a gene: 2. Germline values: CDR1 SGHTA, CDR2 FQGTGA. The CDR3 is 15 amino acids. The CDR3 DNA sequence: TGTGCCAGCAGCTTACAGCGGGGGGACTACAATGAGCAGTTCTTC. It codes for CASSLQRGDYNEQFF. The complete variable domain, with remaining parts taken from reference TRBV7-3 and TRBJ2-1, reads GAGVSQTPSNKVTEKGKYVELRCDPISGHTALYWYRQSLGQGPEFLIYFQGTGAADDSGLPNDRFFAVRPEGSVSTLKIQRTERGDSAVYLCASSLQRGDYNEQFFGPGTRLTVL.